This T cell receptor beta chain originates from a study of Graves' ophthalmopathy and Graves' hyperthyroidism. The authors amplified TCR beta CDR3 regions from RNA transcripts. The first round was an RT-PCR with HTBI primers, and the second round was a multiplex PCR. MiXCR, applied by TCRdb to the multiplex PCR reads, yields one record per CDR3 protein. The profile shows hundreds of thousands of distinct CDR3 sequences, about an eighth of them singletons. Exclusion applied to patients with other autoimmune diseases, uncontrolled infections, pregnancy or lactation. This clonotype has ten or more counts. V dropped 6 bases and J dropped 1 base, with 12 bases sitting between them. The CDR3 spans 14 residues. Looked up from germline, CDR1 is MDHEN and CDR2 is SYDVKM.

The sequence was obtained from a woman in her 30s with Graves' ophthalmopathy. The chain combines TRBV28 with TRBJ2-5; D assignment may be TRBD1 or TRBD2 (5 bases each). The specimen was blood. The CDR3 region has the DNA TGTGCCAGCAGGGGACCAGGGCCCCAAGAGACCCAGTACTTC. Translating gives CASRGPGPQETQYF.